The rows below give T cell receptor beta chains drawn from one sample of a study of a mutant IDH1 vaccine in newly diagnosed glioma. Clones were sequenced by immunoSEQ multiplex PCR, and TCRdb holds only the in-frame ones, with some missing. The sample contains around 40,000 clones, around four fifths of which appear only once. Antigens for these TCRs are unknown. Source: PBMCs, taken from a glioma patient whose treatment included an IDH1 peptide vaccine. These receptors were collected from a man aged 50 to 59 with glioma. Each CDR3 is given without its conserved first and last residue. The D gene is left open where the match is weak.

.	TRBV19	TRBJ1-5	ASSDLSSGNQPQH
.	TRBV10-1	TRBJ1-5	ASTLPRDQLGPQH
.	TRBV5-4	TRBJ1-1	ASSLGGIPLNTEAF
TRBD2	TRBV27	TRBJ2-1	ASSLLLAGGPNEQF
TRBD2	TRBV4-3	TRBJ2-5	ASSRDGGEDETQY
.	TRBV30	TRBJ1-1	AWSPRANTEAF
TRBD1	TRBV10-2	TRBJ1-1	ASREDEGAGGTEAF
.	TRBV19	TRBJ1-3	ASSIGAGAGNTIY
.	TRBV9	TRBJ1-4	ASSVEQGNEKLF
.	TRBV19	TRBJ2-7	ASSATGYEQY
.	TRBV6-1	TRBJ2-5	ASSEGDLETQY
TRBD2	TRBV7-9	TRBJ2-5	ASSPFREGWETQY
.	TRBV6-6	TRBJ1-1	ASSYPIGQNTEAF
TRBD1	TRBV19	TRBJ1-5	ASSIGTGSNQPQH
.	TRBV15	TRBJ1-2	ATSRDRAGNYGYT
.	TRBV6-5	TRBJ1-3	ASSYSHKDTIY
.	TRBV7-9	TRBJ1-2	ASSLPKYYGYT
TRBD1	TRBV7-2	TRBJ1-2	ASSLRSGGNYGYT